Detailed here is one TCR beta chain. The data were obtained in a study of naive and memory T cell subsets. CDR3 length: 13 amino acids. Unmatched junction bases numbered 3, after V lost 3 bases and J lost 6 bases. From germline, CDR1 is DFQATT and CDR2 SNEGSKA (reference sequence). Two oligonucleotides, mixed equimolar, formed the beta constant-region primer covering TRBC1 and TRBC2. MiXCR was run by TCRdb on the UMI-ligation and nested PCR reads, yielding one entry per CDR3 protein. The table records approximately 82,000 distinct CDR3 sequences, roughly 7.3% of them present only once. This chain uses TRBV20-1 with TRBJ2-1; 9 bases align to TRBD2. Sequences were obtained from central memory CD4+ T cells from blood. The origin of this receptor is a human donor in good health. Here the CDR3 reads CSARGSGGNEQFF. In DNA form, the CDR3 reads TGCAGTGCTAGGGGTAGCGGGGGCAATGAGCAGTTCTTC.